One TCR beta chain is described in this entry. This record comes from a study of cytomegalovirus exposure and HLA in healthy donors. It was with 60 Vbeta and 13 Jbeta primers that the PCR ran. Clones were sequenced by immunoSEQ multiplex PCR, and TCRdb holds only the in-frame ones, with some missing. This table holds 70,000 to 100,000 clones, over 60% found once. CDR3 length: 15 amino acids. Germline-derived CDR1 and CDR2 are MNHNS and SASEGT. V was clipped by 5 bases and J by 0 bases; unmatched bases: 2. The sequencing input was PBMCs. The source of this sequence is a woman between 50 and 59 years old in good health and CMV-seropositive. The chain uses TRBV6-1 and TRBJ2-7; 12 bases map to TRBD2. In DNA, the CDR3 is TGTGCCAGCAGTATGACTAGCGGGAGCTCCTACGAGCAGTACTTC. This translates into CASSMTSGSSYEQYF.